This is a list of T cell receptor beta chains from one sample in a study of blood T cell repertoires in COVID-19. The table came from immunoSEQ multiplex PCR; TCRdb's copy has only in-frame clones and leaves some out. The sample includes 35,000 to 40,000 clones, roughly 84% of them seen just once. Specimen: peripheral blood. The receptors were sampled from a man aged 65 to 85 with active COVID-19. Each CDR3 is given with its conserved first and last residue. Fields, in order: V gene, J gene, clone size, D gene, CDR3 DNA, CDR3 protein. The D gene is left open where the match is weak. A row's size may be missing; if present it is once, few, many or a size class.

TRBV7-6	TRBJ2-3	NA	TRBD2	TGTGCCAGCAGTCCCAGCGGGGGCACAGATACGCAGTATTTT	CASSPSGGTDTQYF
TRBV6-5	TRBJ1-6	NA	NA	TGTGCCAGCACCTCAGGGTTTTATAATTCACCCCTCCACTTT	CASTSGFYNSPLHF
TRBV19	TRBJ2-6	NA	NA	TGTGCCAGTTCTTGGGGCGCAGCTGGGGCCAACGTCCTGACTTTC	CASSWGAAGANVLTF
TRBV6-2/TRBV6-3	TRBJ2-3	NA	TRBD2	TGTGCCAGCAGCTGGACTAGCGGGGGTCCAGGGAGCACAGATACGCAGTATTTT	CASSWTSGGPGSTDTQYF
TRBV18	TRBJ1-2	NA	TRBD1	TGTGCCAGCTCACCAGGGACAGGGGCTAACTATGGCTACACCTTC	CASSPGTGANYGYTF
TRBV3-1/TRBV3-2	TRBJ1-6	NA	NA	TGTGCCAGCAGCTCCCGGGCAGGGCATTCACCCCTCCACTTT	CASSSRAGHSPLHF
TRBV11-1	TRBJ2-1	few	NA	TGTGCCAGCAGTCTAGGGAGGAGGGGATACAATGAGCAGTTCTTC	CASSLGRRGYNEQFF
TRBV9	TRBJ2-1	NA	NA	TGTGCCAGCAGCGTAGCTGGTCACACTAACACCTACAATGAGCAGTTCTTC	CASSVAGHTNTYNEQFF
TRBV6-5	TRBJ1-1	NA	TRBD1	TGTGCCAGCACCCAGACAGGGGGCTACACTGAAGCTTTCTTT	CASTQTGGYTEAFF
TRBV18	TRBJ1-1	NA	TRBD1	TGTGCCAGCTCACCCACAGGGGTAACTGAAGCTTTCTTT	CASSPTGVTEAFF
TRBV21-1	TRBJ1-5	once	NA	TGTGCCAGCATCCCGGGACAACCGGTAAGCAATCAGCCCCAGCATTTT	CASIPGQPVSNQPQHF
TRBV7-8	TRBJ2-1	NA	TRBD2	TGTGCCAGCAGCCGAGGACTAGCGGGGGGGCTTGTTCAGTATGAGCAGTTCTTC	CASSRGLAGGLVQYEQFF
TRBV13	TRBJ1-2	NA	NA	TGTGCCAGCAGCGCCCAGGGACTCCACCGGGACTATGGCTACACCTTC	CASSAQGLHRDYGYTF
TRBV19	TRBJ1-6	few	NA	TGTGCCAGTACTGCGACAGGCTCCTATAATTCACCCCTCCACTTT	CASTATGSYNSPLHF
TRBV28	TRBJ1-4	NA	NA	TGTGCCAGCTCCTGGTCGGGATCGGCTAATGAAAAACTGTTTTTT	CASSWSGSANEKLFF
TRBV25-1	TRBJ1-2	NA	TRBD1	TGTGCCAGCAGCAACAGGGGATCGGTAGGCTACACCTTC	CASSNRGSVGYTF
TRBV30	TRBJ1-4	NA	NA	TGTGCCGTTGGGAGGGTCGGTGAAAAACTGTTTTTT	CAVGRVGEKLFF
TRBV15	TRBJ1-4	NA	NA	TGTGCCACCAGCAGTCAAAAGAGGTCTCGTGAAAAACTGTTTTTT	CATSSQKRSREKLFF
TRBV5-4	TRBJ1-2	NA	NA	TGTGCCAGCAGCTTGACCAACAGCTATGGCTACACCTTC	CASSLTNSYGYTF
TRBV25-1	TRBJ2-7	NA	TRBD1	TGTGCCAGCAGTGTACTTACCCCGGGACAGGGGGCCTACGAGCAGTACTTC	CASSVLTPGQGAYEQYF
TRBV19	TRBJ1-3	NA	NA	TGTGCCAGTAGTATGGGCAGGGGAAACGGAAACACCATATATTTT	CASSMGRGNGNTIYF
TRBV19	TRBJ2-2	NA	NA	TGTGCCAGTAGTCAGTCTAGTGGCGCCGGGGAGCTGTTTTTT	CASSQSSGAGELFF
TRBV27	TRBJ2-7	NA	TRBD2	TGTGCCAGCAGTTTGACAGCGGGAGGAAACTACGAGCAGTACTTC	CASSLTAGGNYEQYF
TRBV11-2	TRBJ1-3	few	NA	TGTGCCAGCAGCTACTCAGGGAACACCATATATTTT	CASSYSGNTIYF
TRBV6-2/TRBV6-3	TRBJ2-5	NA	NA	TGTGCCAGCAGTTACCCCTTTGAGGGAAGGGATACCCAGTACTTC	CASSYPFEGRDTQYF
TRBV29-1	TRBJ2-3	once	NA	TGCAGCGCTAACTCTAACACAGATACGCAGTATTTT	CSANSNTDTQYF
TRBV4-3	TRBJ2-7	NA	TRBD1	TGCGCCAGCAGCCAAGATTTAGTCGGAGTGGGACAGGGCATCTACGAGCAGTACTTC	CASSQDLVGVGQGIYEQYF
TRBV18	TRBJ2-1	NA	NA	TGTGCCAGCTCACCCCCCGGGTCAGCCCATGAGCAGTTCTTC	CASSPPGSAHEQFF
TRBV5-1	TRBJ2-5	NA	TRBD1	TGCGCCAGCAGCTCCGGGACAGGGAGCGAGACCCAGTACTTC	CASSSGTGSETQYF
TRBV6-5	TRBJ2-3	NA	TRBD1	TGTGCCAGCAGTTCGACAGGGGCCACAGATACGCAGTATTTT	CASSSTGATDTQYF
TRBV12-3/TRBV12-4	TRBJ1-5	NA	NA	TGTGCCAGCAGCCCCTTTAGCAATCAGCCCCAGCATTTT	CASSPFSNQPQHF
TRBV7-3	TRBJ2-7	NA	TRBD2	TGTGCCAGCAGCTTTACTAGCGGGGGGTCCTACGAGCAGTACTTC	CASSFTSGGSYEQYF
TRBV19	TRBJ2-3	NA	NA	TGTGCCAGTAGTAAGGTTTGGGGGGACGATACGCAGTATTTT	CASSKVWGDDTQYF
TRBV18	TRBJ1-6	NA	TRBD1	TGTGCCAGCTCACCGGACAGGAAGAATTCACCCCTCCACTTT	CASSPDRKNSPLHF
TRBV7-8	TRBJ2-7	NA	TRBD2	TGTGCCAGCAGCCGACTCGTCGCGGGAGCCTACGAGCAGTACTTC	CASSRLVAGAYEQYF
TRBV18	TRBJ1-3	NA	TRBD1	TGTGCCAGCTCACCACGGGACAGGGCGACTGGAAACACCATATATTTT	CASSPRDRATGNTIYF
TRBV11-2	TRBJ1-4	NA	TRBD1	TGTGCCAGCAGCCCGGGGGACAGGGGGCGTAATGAAAAACTGTTTTTT	CASSPGDRGRNEKLFF
TRBV6-2/TRBV6-3	TRBJ2-7	NA	NA	TGTGCCAGCAGTTACGAGCCCCGGAGGGCCTACGAGCAGTACTTC	CASSYEPRRAYEQYF
TRBV15	TRBJ2-1	NA	TRBD2	TGTGCCACCAGCAGAGATCTGAGGGCTAGCGGGCGCTCCTACAATGAGCAGTTCTTC	CATSRDLRASGRSYNEQFF
TRBV30	TRBJ1-4	NA	NA	TGTGCCTGGAATAGGAGGACGTATGAAAAACTGTTTTTT	CAWNRRTYEKLFF
TRBV19	TRBJ2-2	once	TRBD1	TGTGCCGCGGGACAGGGCCCGAACACCGGGGAGCTGTTTTTT	CAAGQGPNTGELFF
TRBV27	TRBJ1-6	NA	TRBD1	TGTGCCAGCAGTCGACAGGGCATCTCTAATTCACCCCTCCACTTT	CASSRQGISNSPLHF
TRBV7-6	TRBJ2-7	NA	NA	TGTGCCAGCAGCTCCTATACTCGGAGCTCCTACGAGCAGTACTTC	CASSSYTRSSYEQYF
TRBV6-5	TRBJ2-7	NA	TRBD2	TGTGCCAGCAAATTACTAGCGGGAACCTACGAGCAGTACTTC	CASKLLAGTYEQYF
TRBV7-2	TRBJ1-3	NA	NA	TGTGCCAGCAGCCTAACCCCAGGGATCTCTGGAAACACCATATATTTT	CASSLTPGISGNTIYF
TRBV27	TRBJ1-2	NA	TRBD1	TGTGCCAGCAGGGAGGGGGCAGGGAGAGCTAACTATGGCTACACCTTC	CASREGAGRANYGYTF
TRBV7-2	TRBJ1-2	once	TRBD1	TGTGCCAGCAGCTTTCAAATCGCCGGGACAGGGCCCGGCTACACCTTC	CASSFQIAGTGPGYTF
TRBV5-8	TRBJ2-3	NA	TRBD2	TGTGCCAGCATTTCCTGGGGAGGGATCACAGATACGCAGTATTTT	CASISWGGITDTQYF
TRBV2	TRBJ2-7	NA	NA	TGTGCCAGCAGATCCCCGACAGAGTACGAGCAGTACTTC	CASRSPTEYEQYF
TRBV6-2/TRBV6-3	TRBJ2-2	NA	NA	TGTGCCAGCAGTTACTCGACTCTCGGGGAGCTGTTTTTT	CASSYSTLGELFF
TRBV7-8	TRBJ2-2	NA	TRBD1	TGTGCCAGCAGCCACGACAGGGTAATTCCTTTGGCCGGGGAGCTGTTTTTT	CASSHDRVIPLAGELFF
TRBV28	TRBJ1-2	NA	NA	TGTGCCAGCAGTTTAACAGGGTCCTATGGCTACACCTTC	CASSLTGSYGYTF
TRBV27	TRBJ1-1	NA	TRBD1	TGTGCCACCAGAAACCTCGGGACAGGGGGCCCTGAAGCTTTCTTT	CATRNLGTGGPEAFF
TRBV5-1	TRBJ1-1	NA	NA	TGCGCCTCGAGACCTAGGAGGGAGAACACTGAAGCTTTCTTT	CASRPRRENTEAFF
TRBV7-2	TRBJ1-4	once	TRBD1	TGTGCCAGCAGCTTAATGGACAGGGGAGCTCTGTTTTTT	CASSLMDRGALFF